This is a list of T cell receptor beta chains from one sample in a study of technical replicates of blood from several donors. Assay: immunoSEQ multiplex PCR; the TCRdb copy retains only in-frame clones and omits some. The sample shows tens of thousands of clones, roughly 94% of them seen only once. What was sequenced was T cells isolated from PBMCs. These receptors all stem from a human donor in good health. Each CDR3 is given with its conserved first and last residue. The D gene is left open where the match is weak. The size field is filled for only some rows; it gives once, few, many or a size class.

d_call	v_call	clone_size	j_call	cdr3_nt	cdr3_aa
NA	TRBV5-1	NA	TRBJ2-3	TGCGCCAGCAGCTTGGACAGCCGCATACGAACAGATACGCAGTATTTT	CASSLDSRIRTDTQYF
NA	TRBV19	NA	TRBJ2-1	TGTGCCAGTAGTATAGACTACTTAATCTACAATGAGCAGTTCTTC	CASSIDYLIYNEQFF
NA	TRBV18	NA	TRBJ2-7	TGTGCCAGCTCTCCTACAACAGGGCCCAACGAGCAGTACTTC	CASSPTTGPNEQYF
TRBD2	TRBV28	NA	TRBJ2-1	TGTGCCGGAGCCTCAGCGGGAGGGCCGCGGAATGAGCAGTTCTTC	CAGASAGGPRNEQFF
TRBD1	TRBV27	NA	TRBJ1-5	TGTGCCAGCAGTTTATCGATGACAGGGGTCAATCAGCCCCAGCATTTT	CASSLSMTGVNQPQHF
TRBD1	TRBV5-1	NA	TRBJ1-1	TGCGCCAGCAGCTTCGAAGACAGGGGGACTGAAGCTTTCTTT	CASSFEDRGTEAFF
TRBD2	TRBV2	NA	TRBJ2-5	TGTGGCGGGGGCCAAGAGACCCAGTACTTC	CGGGQETQYF
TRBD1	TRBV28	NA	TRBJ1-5	TGTGCCAGCACTCCAGGGGGTGCAGTTCAGCCCCAGCATTTT	CASTPGGAVQPQHF
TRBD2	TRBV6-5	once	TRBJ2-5	TGTGCCAGCAGTCTGGGTCGGGCTAGCGGGTATGAACGGTACTTC	CASSLGRASGYERYF
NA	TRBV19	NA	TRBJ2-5	TGTGCCAGTAGTCTGGGGGCTGTCCCCCAAGAGACCCAGTACTTC	CASSLGAVPQETQYF
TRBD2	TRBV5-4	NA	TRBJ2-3	TGTGCCAGCAGCTTGGCCGCGGGAGCAGATACGCAGTATTTT	CASSLAAGADTQYF
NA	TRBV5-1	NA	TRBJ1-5	TGCGCCAGCAGCTTGGACGGTGCTCGACACAATCAGCCCCAGCATTTT	CASSLDGARHNQPQHF
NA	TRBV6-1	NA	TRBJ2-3	TGTGCCAGCGACAGAAGAGCCACAGATACGCAGTATTTT	CASDRRATDTQYF
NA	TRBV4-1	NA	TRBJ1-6	TGCGCCAGCAGCCAAGGTCTTCCGGGGGTGACCCTCCACTTT	CASSQGLPGVTLHF
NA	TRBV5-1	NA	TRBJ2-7	TGCGCCAGCAGCTTGCGCCCAGACAGCTCCTACGAGCAGTACTTC	CASSLRPDSSYEQYF
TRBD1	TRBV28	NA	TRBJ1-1	TGTGCCAGCATATTAAGGCAGGGGGGTCGGACTGAAGCTTTCTTT	CASILRQGGRTEAFF
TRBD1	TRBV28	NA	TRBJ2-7	TGTGCCAGCATTCCGGGACAGGGGACTTCCTACGAGCAGTACTTC	CASIPGQGTSYEQYF